Here is one T cell receptor beta chain with its context. The antigen is not known. Libraries were prepared by immunoSEQ multiplex PCR; TCRdb keeps only in-frame clonotypes and omits some of them. The data hold approximately 97,000 clones, with approximately 93% observed a single time. The sample originates from a study of cytomegalovirus exposure and HLA in healthy donors. For the study at large: In a later analysis, the approximately 110 validation repertoires were reported to have used the same platform as the 600 to 700 first-cohort repertoires. Whole-study results and caveats: The study recorded around 160 TCR beta chains that were cytomegalovirus-associated. There were a few CMV-associated chains whose specificity for CMV antigens was confirmed in vitro. The tendency of first-cohort TCR clusters to co-occur in the 120 or so validation repertoires emerged from a later analysis.

In germline, CDR1 is SGHAT, CDR2 FQNNGV. V shed 5 bases and J shed 2 bases, with 15 bases lying between them. This CDR3 contains 15 residues. This chain connects TRBV11-2 to TRBJ1-2, with no clear D. The source of this sequence is a woman younger than 45 in good health and CMV-seropositive. The sequenced sample was PBMCs. The CDR3 protein is CASSPFGVKNYGYTF. CDR3 DNA: TGTGCCAGCAGCCCATTCGGGGTTAAGAACTATGGCTACACCTTC.